Listed below are T cell receptor beta chains from one sample, sequenced in a study of cytomegalovirus exposure and HLA in healthy donors. TCRdb's table, derived via immunoSEQ multiplex PCR, lists solely in-frame clones and lacks some. The sample lists 96,000 or so clones, roughly 74% seen once, with under 3.5% in the top ten. Input material: PBMCs. These TCRs come from a female donor in good health and CMV-seropositive. CDR3s include the opening cysteine and the closing phenylalanine or tryptophan. The D gene is left open where the match is weak. A row's size may be missing; if present it is once, few, many or a size class.

TRBV4-2	20	NA	TRBJ2-3	TRBD1	CASSRTPGQGPRESTDTQYF	TGTGCCAGCAGCCGCACGCCGGGACAGGGTCCCCGGGAGAGCACAGATACGCAGTATTTT
TRBV28	13	NA	TRBJ2-2	NA	CASSYTGTGELFF	TGTGCCAGCTCTTATACAGGAACCGGGGAGCTGTTTTTT
TRBV4-2	15	NA	TRBJ1-1	NA	CASSQERRGVTEAFF	TGTGCCAGCAGCCAAGAGCGCAGGGGCGTCACTGAAGCTTTCTTT
TRBV29-1	13	few	TRBJ1-1	TRBD1	CSVPTGTNTEAFF	TGCAGCGTCCCGACAGGGACGAACACTGAAGCTTTCTTT
TRBV19	14	NA	TRBJ2-2	NA	CASSIRQAGGELFF	TGTGCCAGTAGTATAAGGCAGGCTGGCGGGGAGCTGTTTTTT
TRBV9	12	NA	TRBJ1-2	NA	CASSGPWYGYTF	TGTGCCAGCAGCGGGCCGTGGTATGGCTACACCTTC
TRBV6-4	15	NA	TRBJ2-3	NA	CASSDGEGGADTQYF	TGTGCCAGCAGTGATGGCGAGGGCGGGGCAGATACGCAGTATTTT
TRBV19	14	NA	TRBJ2-1	TRBD2	CATTGLAGVQEQFF	TGTGCCACCACGGGACTAGCGGGAGTTCAAGAGCAGTTCTTC
TRBV29-1	15	NA	TRBJ2-2	NA	CSVGPSGSNTGELFF	TGCAGCGTTGGGCCAAGCGGGTCGAACACCGGGGAGCTGTTTTTT
TRBV28	16	NA	TRBJ2-1	NA	CASSTPAGSSYNEQFF	TGTGCCAGCAGTACCCCGGCGGGGAGCTCCTACAATGAGCAGTTCTTC
TRBV10-3	14	NA	TRBJ2-5	NA	CAISEGTPEGTQYF	TGTGCCATCAGTGAGGGTACCCCCGAGGGGACCCAGTACTTC
TRBV28	15	few	TRBJ1-1	TRBD1	CASSFTRGRSAEAFF	TGTGCCAGCAGTTTCACAAGGGGGCGATCTGCTGAAGCTTTCTTT
TRBV30	15	NA	TRBJ2-1	NA	CAWTDGITGYNEQFF	TGTGCCTGGACAGACGGCATCACGGGCTACAATGAGCAGTTCTTC
TRBV6-1	14	NA	TRBJ2-7	TRBD1	CASSEARTGSEQYF	TGTGCCAGCAGTGAAGCGAGGACAGGGAGCGAGCAGTACTTC
TRBV18	14	NA	TRBJ1-4	NA	CASSPPTVGEKLFF	TGTGCCAGCTCACCACCGACAGTTGGCGAAAAACTGTTTTTT
TRBV18	14	NA	TRBJ2-7	TRBD1	CASSLAGTGREQYF	TGTGCCAGCTCACTAGCCGGGACAGGGCGCGAGCAGTACTTC
TRBV28	13	NA	TRBJ2-5	TRBD1	CASRTGGRETQYF	TGTGCCAGCAGGACAGGGGGCCGGGAGACCCAGTACTTC
TRBV30	13	NA	TRBJ1-2	NA	CAWSFGTVYGYTF	TGTGCCTGGAGTTTCGGAACAGTTTATGGCTACACCTTC
TRBV21-1	12	NA	TRBJ1-3	NA	CASADSGNTIYF	TGTGCCAGCGCAGACTCTGGAAACACCATATATTTT
TRBV29-1	15	NA	TRBJ2-3	TRBD2	CSVFGLAVYTDTQYF	TGCAGCGTTTTCGGACTAGCGGTCTACACAGATACGCAGTATTTT
TRBV14	15	NA	TRBJ2-7	NA	CASSQGPAGTYEQYF	TGTGCCAGCAGCCAAGGCCCAGCGGGTACCTACGAGCAGTACTTC
TRBV4-1	16	NA	TRBJ2-7	TRBD2	CASSQTPLAALYEQYF	TGCGCCAGCAGCCAAACCCCACTAGCGGCTCTCTACGAGCAGTACTTC
TRBV27	14	NA	TRBJ1-2	TRBD1	CASRTSGTEHGYTF	TGTGCCAGCAGAACCTCCGGGACAGAGCATGGCTACACCTTC
TRBV4-2	15	NA	TRBJ2-7	NA	CASSQWSGVGDEQYF	TGTGCCAGCAGCCAATGGTCGGGAGTGGGTGACGAGCAGTACTTC
TRBV19	12	NA	TRBJ2-1	NA	CASNSGYNEQFF	TGTGCCAGTAACAGCGGCTACAATGAGCAGTTCTTC
TRBV5-4	13	few	TRBJ1-3	NA	CASSLDLGNTIYF	TGTGCCAGCAGCTTGGATCTTGGAAACACCATATATTTT
TRBV7-2	16	NA	TRBJ1-1	NA	CASSLGQGSMLTEAFF	TGTGCCAGCAGCTTAGGGCAGGGAAGTATGTTGACTGAAGCTTTCTTT
TRBV4-3	16	NA	TRBJ1-2	NA	CASSQDLPGGELGYTF	TGCGCCAGCAGCCAAGATTTACCCGGCGGGGAGCTAGGCTACACCTTC
TRBV7-9	14	NA	TRBJ2-7	TRBD1	CASSLGTGRYEQYF	TGTGCCAGCAGCCTGGGGACAGGGAGGTACGAGCAGTACTTC
TRBV5-6	18	NA	TRBJ1-2	NA	CASSSRQDRNSVDYGYTF	TGTGCCAGCAGCTCCCGACAGGACAGAAACTCAGTTGACTATGGCTACACCTTC
TRBV7-9	13	NA	TRBJ1-1	NA	CASTQPPGVEAFF	TGTGCCAGCACTCAGCCCCCAGGGGTTGAAGCTTTCTTT
TRBV9	16	NA	TRBJ1-3	NA	CASSPNSQGSGNTIYF	TGTGCCAGCAGCCCCAATTCCCAGGGGAGCGGAAACACCATATATTTT
TRBV5-1	12	once	TRBJ2-7	NA	CASSPTGYEQYF	TGCGCCAGCAGCCCCACGGGGTACGAGCAGTACTTC
TRBV7-2	13	NA	TRBJ1-2	NA	CASSLATPYGYTF	TGTGCCAGCAGCTTAGCGACACCCTATGGCTACACCTTC
TRBV7-3	13	NA	TRBJ1-1	NA	CASSPTRLAEAFF	TGTGCCAGCAGCCCCACACGGCTAGCTGAAGCTTTCTTT
TRBV7-2	12	NA	TRBJ2-1	NA	CASSSFTGQQFF	TGTGCCAGCAGCTCGTTTACAGGGCAGCAGTTCTTC
TRBV5-4	17	NA	TRBJ1-1	TRBD1	CASSQTSRGPLYTEAFF	TGTGCCAGCAGCCAGACGAGCAGGGGGCCCCTTTACACTGAAGCTTTCTTT
TRBV7-2	16	NA	TRBJ2-3	TRBD1	CASSSDREVILDTQYF	TGTGCCAGCAGCTCGGACAGGGAGGTAATTTTGGATACGCAGTATTTT
TRBV29-1	13	NA	TRBJ2-7	TRBD2	CSGRRAGDYEQYF	TGCAGCGGGCGGAGAGCGGGAGATTACGAGCAGTACTTC
TRBV15	15	NA	TRBJ1-6	TRBD1	CATSRSQGNNSPLHF	TGTGCCACCAGCAGATCACAGGGGAACAATTCACCCCTCCACTTT
TRBV21-1	16	NA	TRBJ2-5	NA	CASSKEWDRGKETQYF	TGTGCCAGCAGCAAAGAGTGGGACAGGGGAAAAGAGACCCAGTACTTC
TRBV15	13	NA	TRBJ2-1	NA	CATSRAPYNEQFF	TGTGCCACCAGCAGAGCTCCTTACAATGAGCAGTTCTTC
TRBV7-2	15	NA	TRBJ1-6	TRBD1	CASSIRDRVFSPLHF	TGTGCCAGCAGCATCCGGGACAGGGTCTTCTCACCCCTCCACTTT
TRBV2	15	once	TRBJ1-1	NA	CASSVGRGGNTEAFF	TGTGCCAGCAGCGTCGGGAGGGGCGGCAACACTGAAGCTTTCTTT
TRBV6-4	14	NA	TRBJ2-1	NA	CASSGGREANEQFF	TGTGCCAGCAGTGGAGGCAGGGAGGCCAATGAGCAGTTCTTC
TRBV6-5	14	NA	TRBJ2-7	NA	CASSYGAGGYEQYF	TGTGCCAGCAGTTACGGGGCCGGAGGGTACGAGCAGTACTTC
TRBV7-9	14	NA	TRBJ1-2	NA	CASSSTGPNYGYTF	TGTGCCAGCAGCTCTACAGGGCCTAACTATGGCTACACCTTC
TRBV5-1	14	few	TRBJ1-1	TRBD1	CASSQGQGGTEAFF	TGCGCCAGCAGCCAGGGACAGGGCGGGACTGAAGCTTTCTTT
TRBV7-3	14	NA	TRBJ2-1	TRBD2	CASSSSGVVGEQFF	TGTGCCAGCAGCTCAAGCGGGGTGGTGGGTGAGCAGTTCTTC
TRBV15	16	few	TRBJ1-4	NA	CATSRDKTGGGEKLFF	TGTGCCACCAGCAGAGATAAGACAGGAGGTGGGGAAAAACTGTTTTTT
TRBV6-5	14	NA	TRBJ1-2	TRBD1	CASSYQTGAGGYTF	TGTGCCAGCAGTTACCAAACAGGGGCCGGGGGCTACACCTTC
TRBV13	13	NA	TRBJ1-1	NA	CASSPLAGAEAFF	TGTGCCAGCAGCCCACTCGCAGGGGCTGAAGCTTTCTTT
TRBV5-1	14	NA	TRBJ1-1	NA	CASSPGGRNTEAFF	TGCGCCAGCAGCCCCGGGGGAAGGAACACTGAAGCTTTCTTT
TRBV30	14	NA	TRBJ2-1	TRBD2	CAWSRLAGVNEQFF	TGTGCCTGGAGTCGTCTAGCGGGGGTCAATGAGCAGTTCTTC
TRBV28	14	NA	TRBJ2-7	NA	CASSLYRRVYEQYF	TGTGCCAGCAGTTTGTATCGACGGGTCTACGAGCAGTACTTC
TRBV5-5	19	few	TRBJ1-4	TRBD1	CASSRTYGTGGVRGEKLFF	TGTGCCAGCAGCAGAACATACGGGACAGGGGGCGTTCGGGGTGAAAAACTGTTTTTT
TRBV7-8	17	NA	TRBJ2-7	NA	CASTRPFQTTSSYEQYF	TGTGCCAGCACTCGGCCCTTCCAGACAACGAGCTCCTACGAGCAGTACTTC